The 17 T cell receptor beta chains below all came from one sample that was sequenced in a study of lung T cells in sarcoidosis with Löfgren's syndrome. TCRdb reanalysed the reads using MiXCR and keeps one entry per CDR3 protein. The profile shows around 60,000 distinct CDR3 sequences, 21% of them singletons. Source material: CD4+ T cells from PBMCs. The receptors derive from a human donor with sarcoidosis (Löfgren's syndrome or another form), or a control subject (not recorded which).

This chain links TRBV10-3 with TRBJ1-2; weak D call: TRBD1 (5 bases). V lost 2 bases and J 2 bases, leaving 12 bases between the germline ends. The CDR3 totals 15 residues. The V gene's germline CDR1 is ENHRY and CDR2 SYGVKD. The CDR3 region has the DNA TGTGCCATCAGTGAGGACCAGGGCGCCAACTATGGCTACACCTTC. It encodes CAISEDQGANYGYTF.

V is TRBV3-1 and J is TRBJ2-7, with a possible D match to TRBD2 (6 bases). The ends were cut back, 4 bases at V and 3 bases at J, with 13 bases in the middle. CDR3 length: 14 amino acids. Germline V CDR1 and CDR2: LGHDT, YNNKEL (reference sequence). The chain's CDR3 is CASSPQGGIYEQYF. The CDR3 DNA reads TGTGCCAGCAGCCCGCAGGGCGGGATCTACGAGCAGTACTTC.

This clonotype has a single count. Since a much larger clone is just one base distant, this may be a read error. V and J are TRBV18 and TRBJ1-5; 7 bases align to TRBD1. This CDR3 contains 18 residues. The V segment lost 5 bases and the J segment 0 bases; nucleotides outside the gene matches: 13. From germline, CDR1 is KGHSH and CDR2 LQKENI. In DNA form, the CDR3 reads TGTGCCAGCTCAACCTTTCCGGGACAGCCTAATAGCAATCAGCCCCAGCATTTT. Encoded protein: CASSTFPGQPNSNQPQHF.

Only a few counts were recorded for this clonotype. It may be a read error: a sequence one base away is much more abundant. CDR3 amino acids: CASSWTGYEQYF. The CDR3 nucleotides are TGTGCCAGCAGTTGGACGGGCTACGAGCAGTACTTC. The gene calls are TRBV6-1 and TRBJ2-7, with D hard to call. V lost 5 bases to trimming and J lost 3 bases, with 8 bases between them. The CDR3 has 12 residues. Germline loops: CDR1 MNHNS, CDR2 SASEGT.

The chain employs TRBV30 and TRBJ2-3; D remains ambiguous. This CDR3 region has 14 residues. Between the trimmed V and J ends, which lost 2 bases and 0 bases, there was a span of 9 bases. Looked up from germline, CDR1 is GTSNPN and CDR2 is SVGIG (reference sequence). CDR3 sequence (DNA): TGTGCCTGGAGTTTGGGCTCGAGCACAGATACGCAGTATTTT. Protein sequence: CAWSLGSSTDTQYF.

As for this clonotype: A much larger clonotype is one base distant, so this may be a read error. The chain links TRBV2 to TRBJ1-1, with D unresolved. CDR1 is SNHLY and CDR2 is FYNNEI in the germline V gene. This CDR3 is built from 13 residues. With 0 bases removed from V and 7 bases from J, the gap between germline ends came to 9 bases. The CDR3 DNA is TGTGCCAGCAGTGAAGCGCGACGGCTTGAAGCTTTCTTT. It encodes CASSEARRLEAFF.

This clonotype has a count of ten or more. This chain connects TRBV7-2 to TRBJ1-2, with 8 bases aligning to TRBD1. With 1 base clipped from V and 8 bases from J, the junction kept 6 bases outside the gene matches. The CDR3 sequence is 14 residues long. In germline, CDR1 is SGHTA, CDR2 FQGNSA. This CDR3 reads CASSLVGTGTGYTF. DNA for the CDR3: TGTGCCAGCAGCTTAGTGGGGACAGGAACCGGCTACACCTTC.

This clonotype was found many times. This sequence joins TRBV28 and TRBJ2-4; tentative D call: TRBD1 (6 bases). This CDR3 contains 14 residues. Trimming left V 4 bases short and J 3 bases short, with 10 bases between. Germline loops: CDR1 MDHEN, CDR2 SYDVKM. CDR3 protein: CASSYGQLKNIQYF. DNA for the CDR3: TGTGCCAGCAGTTATGGACAGCTCAAAAACATTCAGTACTTC.

This clonotype was observed a handful of times. V usage is TRBV9 and J usage is TRBJ2-5, with D perhaps matching TRBD1 or TRBD2 (5 bases each). This CDR3 contains 13 residues. CDR1 SGDLS and CDR2 YYNGEE come from the germline V gene. With 1 base removed from V and 5 bases from J, the gap between germline ends came to 9 bases. DNA of the CDR3: TGTGCCAGCAGCGTAATGGGGGATGAGACCCAGTACTTC. It translates to CASSVMGDETQYF.

This clonotype has ten or more counts. The chain links TRBV27 to TRBJ1-2; D gene unclear. Trimming stripped 7 bases from V and 1 base from J, with 16 bases between. Germline V gives CDR1 MNHEY, CDR2 SMNVEV (reference sequence). This CDR3 region has 15 residues. DNA of the CDR3: TGTGCCAGCACCCCTAAACCCGGGATTAACTATGGCTACACCTTC. It specifies CASTPKPGINYGYTF.

This clonotype was counted ten times or more. V and J are TRBV20-1 and TRBJ1-1; a weak D match, TRBD1 (6 bases). Trimming removed 3 bases from V and 1 base from J, with 12 bases in between. The CDR3 loop spans 14 amino acids. From germline, CDR1 is DFQATT and CDR2 SNEGSKA (reference sequence). CDR3 nucleotides: TGCAGTGCTAGTCGGGACAACACGAACACTGAAGCTTTCTTT. Translating it yields CSASRDNTNTEAFF.

This clonotype was seen at least ten times. The J gene is TRBJ2-3, the V gene TRBV20-1; no firm D call. V lost 4 bases, J lost 1 base, and 12 bases lay in between. Germline CDR1 DFQATT, CDR2 SNEGSKA (reference sequence). The CDR3 consists of 14 residues. Here the CDR3 DNA reads TGCAGTGCTACCCCTGGTGCGGGCACAGATACGCAGTATTTT. It encodes CSATPGAGTDTQYF.

The chain links TRBV18 to TRBJ2-3; 8 nucleotides match TRBD1. The length of the CDR3 is 16 residues. Germline V gives CDR1 KGHSH, CDR2 LQKENI. Losses at the gene ends were 3 bases for V and 1 base for J; bases not matched to a gene: 6. The CDR3 protein is CASSPQLTGGTDTQYF. DNA of the CDR3: TGTGCCAGCTCACCTCAACTGACAGGGGGCACAGATACGCAGTATTTT.

This clonotype occurred a few times. The chain links TRBV3-1 to TRBJ1-5, with D possibly TRBD1 on 5 matching bases. Germline values: CDR1 LGHDT, CDR2 YNNKEL (reference sequence). Trimming shortened V by 3 bases and J by 4 bases, and 10 bases separated the two germline ends. The CDR3 sequence is 14 residues long. CDR3 sequence: CASSHGQGNQPQHF. The CDR3 nucleotides read TGTGCCAGCAGCCATGGGCAGGGAAATCAGCCCCAGCATTTT.

This clonotype has ten or more counts. The germline gene is not matched at one end of the junction; a read error may be the cause. V gene TRBV3-1 combines with J gene TRBJ2-1; TRBD2 agrees at 10 bases. The CDR3 spans 14 residues. Germline V gene sequence: CDR1 LGHDT, CDR2 YNNKEL (reference sequence). CDR3 DNA: TGTGCCAGCAGCCAAGAAGCTAGCGGGAGTTTCATGCTCTTC. Its protein is CASSQEASGSFMLF.

In regard to this clonotype: The CDR3 does not close with the conserved phenylalanine or tryptophan, likely indicating a read error. The rearrangement joins TRBV6-1 to TRBJ2-7; D remains unclear. The germline CDR1 and CDR2 sequences are MNHNS and SASEGT. With 8 bases removed from V and 3 bases from J, the gap between germline ends came to 14 bases. The CDR3 runs to 13 residues. The CDR3 here is CASSSGQRYEQYI. DNA of the CDR3: TGTGCCAGCTCATCAGGCCAGCGCTACGAGCAGTACATC.

This clonotype was seen just once. A single base separates this from a much larger clone, so it may be a read error. The chain has TRBV6-2 or TRBV6-3 and TRBJ2-3; either TRBD1 or TRBD2 may fit D (5 bases each). Germline assignment: CDR1 MNHEY and CDR2 SVGEGT. The length of the CDR3 is 14 residues. CDR3 DNA: TGCGCCAGCAGCCGGGACCGAGTAACAGATACGCAGTATTTT. Protein sequence: CASSRDRVTDTQYF.